A selection of T cell receptor beta chains follows, all from one sample in a study of metastatic and nonmetastatic thyroid tumors. Through MiXCR, TCRdb re-clonotyped the PCR reads. Of approximately 32,000 clones in the sample, 20% to 25% were seen once. What was sequenced was tumor tissue. Every receptor here comes from a male donor with papillary thyroid cancer or a benign thyroid nodule (not recorded which). Some clones in this sample may be carry-over from other donors' samples. CDR3s include the opening cysteine and the closing phenylalanine or tryptophan. A D gene is named only where the DNA matches it firmly. Clone size is not always given. Where it is, it says once, few, many or a class for expanded clones.

j_gene: TRBJ2-1; v_gene: TRBV6-2/TRBV6-3; d_gene: -; len: 14; abundance: few; CDR3aa: CASSYSQTYNEQFF; CDR3nt: TGTGCCAGCAGTTACTCACAGACCTATAATGAGCAGTTCTTC
j_gene: TRBJ1-6; v_gene: TRBV19; d_gene: TRBD1; len: 13; abundance: -; CDR3aa: CATIGQGNSPLHF; CDR3nt: TGTGCCACCATAGGACAGGGGAATTCACCCCTCCACTTT
j_gene: TRBJ2-1; v_gene: TRBV4-1; d_gene: -; len: 12; abundance: many; CDR3aa: CASSQENNEQFF; CDR3nt: TGCGCCAGCAGCCAAGAAAACAATGAGCAGTTCTTC
j_gene: TRBJ2-5; v_gene: TRBV20-1; d_gene: -; len: 14; abundance: once; CDR3aa: CSAGAPRGGETQYF; CDR3nt: TGCAGTGCTGGAGCCCCGAGGGGGGGAGAGACCCAGTACTTC
j_gene: TRBJ2-3; v_gene: TRBV30; d_gene: TRBD1; len: 15; abundance: many; CDR3aa: CAWSPGTANTDTQYF; CDR3nt: TGTGCCTGGAGTCCCGGGACAGCCAACACAGATACGCAGTATTTT
j_gene: TRBJ1-5; v_gene: TRBV24-1; d_gene: TRBD1; len: 15; abundance: medium-sized; CDR3aa: CATSDSDRAGQPQHF; CDR3nt: TGTGCCACCAGTGATTCCGACAGGGCTGGTCAGCCCCAGCATTTT
j_gene: TRBJ2-3; v_gene: TRBV20-1; d_gene: -; len: 15; abundance: -; CDR3aa: CSAIYQGPSGETQYF; CDR3nt: TGCAGTGCTATATATCAGGGTCCTTCGGGGGAGACGCAGTATTTT
j_gene: TRBJ2-1; v_gene: TRBV11-2; d_gene: TRBD2; len: 14; abundance: many; CDR3aa: CASSRLAAWNEQFF; CDR3nt: TGTGCCAGCAGCCGACTAGCGGCCTGGAATGAGCAGTTCTTC
j_gene: TRBJ1-2; v_gene: TRBV5-4; d_gene: -; len: 18; abundance: many; CDR3aa: CASSLLVEQGRSFYGYTF; CDR3nt: TGTGCCAGCAGCTTGTTGGTGGAACAGGGAAGGAGTTTTTACGGCTACACCTTC
j_gene: TRBJ2-7; v_gene: TRBV5-4; d_gene: TRBD2; len: 14; abundance: -; CDR3aa: CASSSVAGAYEQYF; CDR3nt: TGTGCCAGCAGCTCAGTAGCGGGAGCTTACGAGCAGTACTTC
j_gene: TRBJ2-6; v_gene: TRBV12-3/TRBV12-4; d_gene: -; len: 15; abundance: many; CDR3aa: CASILAGAGANVLTF; CDR3nt: TGTGCCAGCATCTTGGCTGGAGCCGGGGCCAACGTCCTGACTTTC
j_gene: TRBJ2-1; v_gene: TRBV20-1; d_gene: -; len: 12; abundance: many; CDR3aa: CSAYARGSEQFF; CDR3nt: TGCAGTGCTTATGCTAGGGGGTCTGAGCAGTTCTTC
j_gene: TRBJ2-7; v_gene: TRBV6-5; d_gene: -; len: 12; abundance: -; CDR3aa: CASKLGSYEQYF; CDR3nt: TGTGCCAGCAAGTTGGGAAGTTACGAGCAGTACTTC
j_gene: TRBJ2-3; v_gene: TRBV2; d_gene: TRBD2; len: 14; abundance: few; CDR3aa: CASIGTSITDTQYF; CDR3nt: TGTGCCAGCATTGGGACTAGTATCACAGATACGCAGTATTTT
j_gene: TRBJ2-7; v_gene: TRBV30; d_gene: TRBD1; len: 10; abundance: -; CDR3aa: CACRTGDGYF; CDR3nt: TGTGCCTGCAGGACAGGGGATGGGTACTTC
j_gene: TRBJ1-2; v_gene: TRBV6-1; d_gene: -; len: 12; abundance: -; CDR3aa: CARISGHYGYTF; CDR3nt: TGTGCCAGAATCTCAGGGCACTATGGCTACACCTTC
j_gene: TRBJ2-7; v_gene: TRBV6-2/TRBV6-3; d_gene: TRBD1; len: 14; abundance: medium-sized; CDR3aa: CATRGQALTYEQYF; CDR3nt: TGTGCCACCCGGGGACAGGCCTTAACCTACGAGCAGTACTTC
j_gene: TRBJ2-1; v_gene: TRBV11-2; d_gene: -; len: 17; abundance: -; CDR3aa: CASSPPRGGFGPGEQFF; CDR3nt: TGTGCCAGCAGCCCCCCGCGTGGGGGATTTGGACCTGGTGAGCAGTTCTTC
j_gene: TRBJ1-6; v_gene: TRBV7-2; d_gene: -; len: 16; abundance: many; CDR3aa: CASRTSSYDRGSPLHF; CDR3nt: TGTGCCAGCAGAACAAGTTCTTATGACCGGGGTTCACCCCTCCACTTT
j_gene: TRBJ2-7; v_gene: TRBV20-1; d_gene: TRBD2; len: 13; abundance: many; CDR3aa: CSAGSAGSYEQYF; CDR3nt: TGCAGTGCTGGCTCAGCGGGAAGTTACGAGCAGTACTTC
j_gene: TRBJ2-3; v_gene: TRBV30; d_gene: TRBD1; len: 13; abundance: -; CDR3aa: CAWSGQGADTQYF; CDR3nt: TGTGCCTGGAGTGGACAGGGGGCAGATACGCAGTATTTT
j_gene: TRBJ2-7; v_gene: TRBV19; d_gene: -; len: 12; abundance: -; CDR3aa: CASRTAYNEQYF; CDR3nt: TGTGCCAGTAGAACGGCCTACAACGAGCAGTACTTC
j_gene: TRBJ2-7; v_gene: TRBV12-3/TRBV12-4; d_gene: -; len: 13; abundance: few; CDR3aa: CASSSGAAYEQYF; CDR3nt: TGTGCCAGCAGTTCAGGGGCGGCCTACGAGCAGTACTTC
j_gene: TRBJ2-3; v_gene: TRBV11-2; d_gene: -; len: 15; abundance: many; CDR3aa: CASSPQGKGTDTQYF; CDR3nt: TGTGCCAGCAGCCCCCAGGGGAAGGGCACAGATACGCAGTATTTT
j_gene: TRBJ2-7; v_gene: TRBV9; d_gene: TRBD2; len: 15; abundance: -; CDR3aa: CASSERGSGNTDQYF; CDR3nt: TGTGCCAGCAGCGAGCGAGGTAGCGGGAATACCGATCAGTACTTC
j_gene: TRBJ2-7; v_gene: TRBV10-3; d_gene: -; len: 14; abundance: many; CDR3aa: CAISPPLQDYEQYF; CDR3nt: TGTGCCATCAGCCCCCCCCTCCAGGACTACGAGCAGTACTTC
j_gene: TRBJ1-2; v_gene: TRBV19; d_gene: -; len: 13; abundance: few; CDR3aa: CASTPGRHRGYTF; CDR3nt: TGTGCCAGTACCCCAGGGCGACATCGAGGCTACACCTTC